The 7 T cell receptor beta chains given below trace back to one sample, sequenced in a study of identical twins. TCRdb ran MiXCR on the 5' RACE reads and lists one entry per CDR3 protein. The sample lists 1.5 million to 2 million distinct CDR3 sequences; under 35% were seen once. The specimen was cord blood. The receptors derive from a newborn girl in good health.

This clonotype came up a few times. The chain carries TRBV18 and TRBJ1-1, with 9 bases aligning to TRBD1. Germline V gene lookup returns CDR1 KGHSH and CDR2 LQKENI. J gave up 0 bases and V 5 bases, and 4 bases lay outside the gene matches. There are 15 residues in the CDR3. This CDR3 reads CASSSTGGLNTEAFF. In DNA, the CDR3 is TGTGCCAGCTCATCTACAGGGGGCTTGAACACTGAAGCTTTCTTT.

This clonotype was picked up many times. The V and J genes are TRBV4-2 and TRBJ1-2; D remains ambiguous. Germline values: CDR1 LGHNA, CDR2 YNFKEQ. This CDR3 is 16 amino acids long. Trimming took 3 bases from V and 1 from J, leaving 15 bases between them. CDR3 bases: TGTGCCAGCAGCCACGATGGACGGCGCCATAACTATGGCTACACCTTC. Translated, it gives CASSHDGRRHNYGYTF.

On this clonotype itself: Mismatch with germline at one junction end may stem from a read error. The genes are TRBV28 and TRBJ1-4, with D tentatively TRBD1 (6 bases). Germline V gene sequence: CDR1 MDHEN, CDR2 SYDVKM. This CDR3 contains 14 residues. The CDR3 sequence: CASSLSGENEKLFF. The DNA of the CDR3 is TGTGCCAGCAGCTTATCAGGGGAGAATGAAAAACTGTTTTTT.

This chain uses TRBV28 with TRBJ1-2; the D is unclear. In germline, CDR1 is MDHEN, CDR2 SYDVKM. The CDR3 is 12 residues long. Between the trimmed V and J ends, which lost 6 bases and 4 bases, there was a span of 9 bases. As DNA, the CDR3 is TGTGCCAGCAGCCGACGGTCCTATGGCTACACCTTC. This codes for CASSRRSYGYTF.

The chain joins TRBV28 to TRBJ2-5, with 11 bases that match TRBD1. This CDR3 is 17 amino acids long. V trimming: 3 bases; J trimming: 11 bases; junction bases outside the gene matches: 17. CDR1 and CDR2 (germline): MDHEN, SYDVKM. DNA of the CDR3: TGTGCCAGCAGTTTGTTTGGGGGGACAGGGGGGTACAATGAGCAGTACTTC. It is translated as CASSLFGGTGGYNEQYF.

This rearrangement joins TRBV4-2 to TRBJ2-3; D may be TRBD1 or TRBD2 (5 bases each). The CDR3 extends over 15 amino acids. CDR1 is LGHNA and CDR2 is YNFKEQ in the germline V gene. V was trimmed by 5 bases and J by 5 bases, leaving 17 bases between them. In nucleotides, the CDR3 is TGTGCCAGCAGCTCAGCGGTTAGTGGGGGAGATACGCAGTATTTT. Translated: CASSSAVSGGDTQYF.

This clonotype was found many times. The chain couples TRBV28 to TRBJ1-4; 12 nucleotides agree with TRBD1. This CDR3 has 14 residues. CDR1 and CDR2 from the germline V gene are MDHEN and SYDVKM. The V and J ends lost 5 bases and 6 bases, in that order; junction bases with no gene match: 1. Written as DNA, the CDR3 is TGTGCCAGCAGTGGGACAGGGGGCTATGAAAAACTGTTTTTT. Translation: CASSGTGGYEKLFF.